What follows is one T cell receptor beta chain and its context. This sample was included in a study of blood T cell repertoires in COVID-19. Study-level information: From T cells, B-cell-depleted T cells, or PBMCs came the material, which was cDNA or gDNA.

Trimming took off 3 bases at V and 2 bases at J, with 7 bases between the two ends. This CDR3 contains 12 residues. The germline gives CDR1 DFQATT, CDR2 SNEGSKA (reference sequence). In Seattle, patients joined the study during active infection and were tracked longitudinally. Under the authors' procedure: Reference gene primer amplification yielded estimated nucleated cell counts. Some clones are missing from TCRdb's copy, which holds only in-frame ones; the method was immunoSEQ multiplex PCR. V and J calls and clone size follow that table, whereas D and trimming were derived from the DNA. The sample holds approximately 390,000 clones, 80% to 90% seen once.

The sample taken for sequencing was peripheral blood. The rearrangement uses TRBV20-1 and TRBJ1-2; no clear D gene. This clonotype was sampled from an older woman with COVID-19, enrolled during active disease. CDR3 in amino acids: CSASNSNYGYTF. DNA for the CDR3: TGCAGTGCTAGTAACAGCAACTATGGCTACACCTTC.